What follows are 3 T cell receptor beta chains derived from one specimen sequenced in a study of blood T cell repertoires in COVID-19. Data came from immunoSEQ multiplex PCR; TCRdb stores just in-frame clones and leaves some out. The repertoire consists of 400,000 or so clones, with 90% occurring once and the leading ten covering less than 0.75%. Sequencing was performed on PBMCs or T cells enriched from blood (not recorded which). The receptors stem from a man aged 18 to 35 who had recovered from COVID-19.

The CDR3 sequence is CASSTAVTGELFF. The CDR3, as DNA: TGTGCCAGCAGCACAGCCGTCACCGGGGAGCTGTTTTTT. The chain employs TRBV6-5 and TRBJ2-2; no definite D call. The CDR3 runs to 13 residues. In germline, CDR1 is MNHEY, CDR2 SVGAGI. V was pared by 6 bases and J by 4 bases, with 9 bases between.

The chain employs TRBV28 and TRBJ1-5, with D maybe TRBD1 (5 bases). Per the germline V gene, CDR1 is MDHEN and CDR2 is SYDVKM. The CDR3 is 14 residues long. V was cut by 7 bases and J by 6 bases, with 16 bases left in between. This CDR3 is CASTPPDRSQPQHF. CDR3 bases: TGTGCCAGCACCCCACCCGACAGAAGTCAGCCCCAGCATTTT.

This clone was seen a single time. The chain carries TRBV3-1 (or the pseudogene TRBV3-2) and TRBJ2-1; a weak D match, TRBD2 (6 bases). Trimming left V 1 base short and J 6 bases short, with 16 bases between. CDR3 length: 16 residues. Germline assignment: CDR1 LGHDT and CDR2 YNNKEL (reference sequence). The CDR3 region is CASSQGGTRGSNEQFF. The CDR3 nucleotides are TGTGCCAGCAGCCAAGGCGGGACCCGCGGTAGCAATGAGCAGTTCTTC.